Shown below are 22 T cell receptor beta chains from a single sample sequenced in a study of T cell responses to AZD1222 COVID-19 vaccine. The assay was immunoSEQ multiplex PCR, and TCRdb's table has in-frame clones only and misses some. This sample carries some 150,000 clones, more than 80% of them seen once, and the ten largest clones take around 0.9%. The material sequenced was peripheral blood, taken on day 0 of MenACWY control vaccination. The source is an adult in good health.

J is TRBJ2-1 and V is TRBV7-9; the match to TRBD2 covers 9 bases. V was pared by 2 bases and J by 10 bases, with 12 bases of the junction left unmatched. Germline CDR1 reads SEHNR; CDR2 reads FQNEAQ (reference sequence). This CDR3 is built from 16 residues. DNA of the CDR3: TGTGCCAGCAGCTTATCCGGCGGGAGGGCCCTGGGGGAGCAGTTCTTC. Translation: CASSLSGGRALGEQFF.

DNA for the CDR3: TGTGCCAGCAGCCCCCGAGGGCGGCTAGGGAACACCGGGGAGCTGTTTTTT. Its protein product is CASSPRGRLGNTGELFF. The rearrangement uses TRBV4-2 and TRBJ2-2; maybe TRBD2 (5 bases). Germline V gene sequence: CDR1 LGHNA, CDR2 YNFKEQ. V lost 4 bases, J lost 1 base, and 16 bases lay in between. CDR3 length: 17 residues.

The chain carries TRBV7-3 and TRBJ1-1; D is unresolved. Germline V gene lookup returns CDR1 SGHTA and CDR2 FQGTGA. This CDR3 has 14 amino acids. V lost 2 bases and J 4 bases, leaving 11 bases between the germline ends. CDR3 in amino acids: CASSLRPGSTEAFF. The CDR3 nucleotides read TGTGCCAGCAGCTTACGACCGGGCAGCACTGAAGCTTTCTTT.

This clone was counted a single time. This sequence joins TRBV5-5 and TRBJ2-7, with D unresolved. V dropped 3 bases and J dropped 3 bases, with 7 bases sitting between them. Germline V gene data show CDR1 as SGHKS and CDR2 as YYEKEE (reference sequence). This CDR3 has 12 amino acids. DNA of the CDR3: TGTGCCAGCAGCTACGGTAACTACGAGCAGTACTTC. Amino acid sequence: CASSYGNYEQYF.

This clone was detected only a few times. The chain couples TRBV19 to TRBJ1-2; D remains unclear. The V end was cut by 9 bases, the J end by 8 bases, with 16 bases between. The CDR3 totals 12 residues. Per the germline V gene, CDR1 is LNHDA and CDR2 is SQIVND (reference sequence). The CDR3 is CASTTGLGGYTF. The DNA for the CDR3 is TGTGCCAGCACAACCGGACTGGGAGGCTACACCTTC. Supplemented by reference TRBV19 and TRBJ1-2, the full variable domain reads DGGITQSPKYLFRKEGQNVTLSCEQNLNHDAMYWYRQDPGQGLRLIYYSQIVNDFQKGDIAEGYSVSREKKESFPLTVTSAQKNPTAFYLCASTTGLGGYTFGSGTRLTVV.

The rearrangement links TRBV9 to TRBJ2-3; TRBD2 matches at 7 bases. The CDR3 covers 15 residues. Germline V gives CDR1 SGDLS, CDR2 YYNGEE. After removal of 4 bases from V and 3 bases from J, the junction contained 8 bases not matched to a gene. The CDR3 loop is CASSPRLAVTDTQYF. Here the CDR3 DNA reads TGTGCCAGCAGCCCTCGTCTAGCGGTAACAGATACGCAGTATTTT.

CDR3 sequence (DNA): TGCGCCAGCAGCCAAGATAACGGGAATGAGCAGTTCTTC. This sequence encodes CASSQDNGNEQFF. V is TRBV4-3 and J is TRBJ2-1, with D unresolved. Per the germline V gene, CDR1 is LGHNA and CDR2 is YSLEER. This CDR3 has 13 residues. Trimming stripped 0 bases from V and 7 bases from J, with 7 bases between.

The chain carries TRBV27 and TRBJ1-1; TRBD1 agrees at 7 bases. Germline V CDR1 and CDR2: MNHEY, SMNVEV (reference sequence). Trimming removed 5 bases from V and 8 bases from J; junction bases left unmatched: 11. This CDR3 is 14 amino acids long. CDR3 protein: CASSPKLTGSEAFF. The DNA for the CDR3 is TGTGCCAGCAGTCCAAAACTGACAGGGTCGGAAGCTTTCTTT.

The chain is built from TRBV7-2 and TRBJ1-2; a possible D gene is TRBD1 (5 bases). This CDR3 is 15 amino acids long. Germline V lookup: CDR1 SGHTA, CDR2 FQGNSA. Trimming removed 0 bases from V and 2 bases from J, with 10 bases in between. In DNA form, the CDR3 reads TGTGCCAGCAGCTTAGCGACTTGGGGGAACTATGGCTACACCTTC. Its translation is CASSLATWGNYGYTF.

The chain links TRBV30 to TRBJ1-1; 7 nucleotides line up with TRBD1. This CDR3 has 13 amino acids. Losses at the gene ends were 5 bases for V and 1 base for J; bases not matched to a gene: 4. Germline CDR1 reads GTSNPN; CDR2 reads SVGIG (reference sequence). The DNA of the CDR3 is TGTGCCTGGGGGGGACAGTGGAACACTGAAGCTTTCTTT. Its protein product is CAWGGQWNTEAFF.

The CDR3 region has the DNA TGTGCCAGCAGACAGGGTGAGGGGGGGGCCCCGTTCTTC. It is translated as CASRQGEGGAPFF. The chain carries TRBV2 and TRBJ2-1; a weak D match, TRBD2 (7 bases). The CDR3 is 13 amino acids. Looked up from germline, CDR1 is SNHLY and CDR2 is FYNNEI. V was clipped by 6 bases and J by 15 bases, with 21 bases between them.

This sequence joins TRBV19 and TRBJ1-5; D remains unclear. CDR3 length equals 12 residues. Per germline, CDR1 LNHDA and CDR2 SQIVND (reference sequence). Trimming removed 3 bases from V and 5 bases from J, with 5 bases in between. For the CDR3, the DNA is TGTGCCAGTAGTATCCCACATCAGCCCCAGCATTTT. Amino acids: CASSIPHQPQHF.

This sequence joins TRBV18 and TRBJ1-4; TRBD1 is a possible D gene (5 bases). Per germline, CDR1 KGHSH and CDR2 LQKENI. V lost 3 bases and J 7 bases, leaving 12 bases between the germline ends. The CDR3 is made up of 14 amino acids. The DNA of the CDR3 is TGTGCCAGCTCACCGCAGGGAGGGGTTGAAAAACTGTTTTTT. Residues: CASSPQGGVEKLFF.

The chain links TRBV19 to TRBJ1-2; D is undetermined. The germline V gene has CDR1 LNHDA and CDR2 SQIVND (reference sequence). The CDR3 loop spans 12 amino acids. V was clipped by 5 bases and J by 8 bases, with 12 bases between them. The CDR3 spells CASSPDARGYTF. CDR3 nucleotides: TGTGCCAGTAGTCCGGACGCGCGGGGCTACACCTTC.

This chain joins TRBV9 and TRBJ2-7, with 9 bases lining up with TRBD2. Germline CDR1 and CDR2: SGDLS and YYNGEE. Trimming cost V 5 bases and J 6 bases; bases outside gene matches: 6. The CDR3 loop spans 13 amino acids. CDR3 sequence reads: CASSRTSAREQYF. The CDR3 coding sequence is TGTGCCAGCAGTCGGACTAGCGCCCGCGAGCAGTACTTC. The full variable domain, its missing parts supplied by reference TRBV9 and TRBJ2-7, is DSGVTQTPKHLITATGQRVTLRCSPRSGDLSVYWYQQSLDQGLQFLIQYYNGEERAKGNILERFSAQQFPDLHSELNLSSLELGDSALYFCASSRTSAREQYFGPGTRLTVT.

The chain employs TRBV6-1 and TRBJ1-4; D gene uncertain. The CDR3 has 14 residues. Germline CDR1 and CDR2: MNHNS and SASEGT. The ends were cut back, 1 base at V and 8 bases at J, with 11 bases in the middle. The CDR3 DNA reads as TGTGCCAGCAGTGAAGGCAGTGCGGAGGAAAAACTGTTTTTT. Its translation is CASSEGSAEEKLFF.

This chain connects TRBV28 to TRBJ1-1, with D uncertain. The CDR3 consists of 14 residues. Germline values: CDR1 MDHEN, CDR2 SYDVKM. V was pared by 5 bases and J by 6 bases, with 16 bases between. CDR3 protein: CASSPPLYSPEAFF. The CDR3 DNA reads TGTGCCAGCAGTCCTCCCCTATATTCCCCTGAAGCTTTCTTT.

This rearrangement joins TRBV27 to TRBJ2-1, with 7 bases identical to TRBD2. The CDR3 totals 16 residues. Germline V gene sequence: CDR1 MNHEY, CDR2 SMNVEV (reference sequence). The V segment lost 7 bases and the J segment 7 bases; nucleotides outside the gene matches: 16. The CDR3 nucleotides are TGTGCCAGCACCCCCCGTGGGGAGGGCCCCTTTAATGAGCAGTTCTTC. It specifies CASTPRGEGPFNEQFF.

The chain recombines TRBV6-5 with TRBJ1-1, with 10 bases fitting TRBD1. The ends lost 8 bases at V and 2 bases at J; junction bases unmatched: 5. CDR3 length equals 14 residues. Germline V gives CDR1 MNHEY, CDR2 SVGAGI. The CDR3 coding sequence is TGTGCCAGCTGGACAGGGGGGTTTAACACTGAAGCTTTCTTT. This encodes CASWTGGFNTEAFF.

This CDR3 reads CASKKGFSGKEKLFF. Here the CDR3 DNA reads TGCGCCAGCAAAAAAGGGTTCTCGGGGAAGGAAAAACTGTTTTTT. The chain couples TRBV4-1 to TRBJ1-4; D uncertain. The CDR3 consists of 15 residues. V dropped 7 bases and J dropped 8 bases, with 20 bases sitting between them. CDR1 is MGHRA, CDR2 YSYEKL, per germline.

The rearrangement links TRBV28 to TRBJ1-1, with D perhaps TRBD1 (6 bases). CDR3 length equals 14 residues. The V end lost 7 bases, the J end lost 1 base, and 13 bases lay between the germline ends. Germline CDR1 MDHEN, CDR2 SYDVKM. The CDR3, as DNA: TGTGCCAGCACCTCTAGGGGGGAGAACACTGAAGCTTTCTTT. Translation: CASTSRGENTEAFF.

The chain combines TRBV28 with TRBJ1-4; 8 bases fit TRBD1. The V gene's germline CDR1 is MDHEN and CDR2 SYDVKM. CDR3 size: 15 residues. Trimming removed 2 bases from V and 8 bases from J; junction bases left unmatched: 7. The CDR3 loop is CASSLGGRGREKLFF. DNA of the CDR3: TGTGCCAGCAGTTTAGGGGGCAGGGGGCGGGAAAAACTGTTTTTT.